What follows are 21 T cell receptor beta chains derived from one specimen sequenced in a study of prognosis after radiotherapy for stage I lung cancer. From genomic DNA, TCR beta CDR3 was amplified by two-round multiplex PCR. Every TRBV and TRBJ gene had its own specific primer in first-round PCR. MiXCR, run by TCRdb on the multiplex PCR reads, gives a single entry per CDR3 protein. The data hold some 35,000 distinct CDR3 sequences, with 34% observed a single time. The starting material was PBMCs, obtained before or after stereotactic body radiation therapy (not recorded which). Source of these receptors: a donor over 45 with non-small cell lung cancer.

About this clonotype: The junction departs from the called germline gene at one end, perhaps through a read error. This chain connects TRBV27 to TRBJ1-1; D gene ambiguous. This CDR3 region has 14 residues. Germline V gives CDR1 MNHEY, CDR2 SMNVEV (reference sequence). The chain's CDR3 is CDSRRREGNTEAFF. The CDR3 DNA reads TGTGACAGCAGGCGCCGGGAGGGGAACACTGAAGCTTTCTTT.

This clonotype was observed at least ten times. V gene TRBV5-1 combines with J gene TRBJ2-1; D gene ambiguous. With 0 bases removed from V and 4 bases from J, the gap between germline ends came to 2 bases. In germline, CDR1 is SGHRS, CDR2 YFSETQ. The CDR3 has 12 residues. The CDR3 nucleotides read TGCGCCAGCAGCTTGGATTACAATGAGCAGTTCTTC. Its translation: CASSLDYNEQFF.

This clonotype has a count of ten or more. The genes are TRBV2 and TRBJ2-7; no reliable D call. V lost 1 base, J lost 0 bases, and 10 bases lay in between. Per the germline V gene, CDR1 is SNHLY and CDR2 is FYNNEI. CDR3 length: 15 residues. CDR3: CASSEVYPSSYEQYF. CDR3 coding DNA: TGTGCCAGCAGTGAAGTTTACCCCAGCTCCTACGAGCAGTACTTC.

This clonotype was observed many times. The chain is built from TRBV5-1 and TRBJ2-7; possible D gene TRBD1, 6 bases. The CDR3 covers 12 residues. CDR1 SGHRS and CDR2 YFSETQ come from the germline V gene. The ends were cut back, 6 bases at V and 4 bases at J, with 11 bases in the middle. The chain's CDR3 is CASTSQGYEQYF. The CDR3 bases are TGCGCCAGCACCTCCCAGGGGTACGAGCAGTACTTC.

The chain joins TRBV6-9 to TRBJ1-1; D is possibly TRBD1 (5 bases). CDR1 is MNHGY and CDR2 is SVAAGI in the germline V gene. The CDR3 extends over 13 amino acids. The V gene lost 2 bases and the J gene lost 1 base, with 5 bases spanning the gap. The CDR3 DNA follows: TGTGCCAGCAGTTATCAGGGGAACACTGAAGCTTTCTTT. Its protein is CASSYQGNTEAFF.

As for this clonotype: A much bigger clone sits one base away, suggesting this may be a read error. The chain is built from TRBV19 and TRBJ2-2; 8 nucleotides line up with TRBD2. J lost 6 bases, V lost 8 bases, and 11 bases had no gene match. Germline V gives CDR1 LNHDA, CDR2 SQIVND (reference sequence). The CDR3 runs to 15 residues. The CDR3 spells CASRWGRGGSGELFF. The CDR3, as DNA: TGTGCCAGTCGCTGGGGCCGGGGGGGATCCGGGGAGCTGTTTTTT.

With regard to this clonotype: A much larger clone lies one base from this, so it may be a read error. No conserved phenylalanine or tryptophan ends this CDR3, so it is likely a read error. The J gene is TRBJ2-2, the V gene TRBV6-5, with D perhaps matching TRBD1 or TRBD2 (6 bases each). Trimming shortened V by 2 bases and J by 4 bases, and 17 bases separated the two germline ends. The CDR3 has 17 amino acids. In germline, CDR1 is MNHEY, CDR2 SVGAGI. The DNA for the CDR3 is TGTGCCAGCAGTTACCCCCCCCGAAGGGGGGTCACCGGGGAGCTGTTTCTT. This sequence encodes CASSYPPRRGVTGELFL.

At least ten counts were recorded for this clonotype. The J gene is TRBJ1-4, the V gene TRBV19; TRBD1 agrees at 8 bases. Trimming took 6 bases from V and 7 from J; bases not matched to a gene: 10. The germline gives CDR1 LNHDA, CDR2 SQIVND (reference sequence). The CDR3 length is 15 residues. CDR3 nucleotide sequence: TGTGCCAGTAGGAAAACAGGGGGAATACGTGAAAAACTGTTTTTT. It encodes CASRKTGGIREKLFF.

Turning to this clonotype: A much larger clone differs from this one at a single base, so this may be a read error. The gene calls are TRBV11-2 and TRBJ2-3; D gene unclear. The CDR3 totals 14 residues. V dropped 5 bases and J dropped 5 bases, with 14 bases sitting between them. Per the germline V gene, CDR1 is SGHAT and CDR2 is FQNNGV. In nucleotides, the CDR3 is TGTGCCAGCAGCCAGTCGGTTGGGGTAGATACGCAGTATTTT. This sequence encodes CASSQSVGVDTQYF. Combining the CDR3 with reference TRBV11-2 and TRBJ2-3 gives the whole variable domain EAGVAQSPRYKIIEKRQSVAFWCNPISGHATLYWYQQILGQGPKLLIQFQNNGVVDDSQLPKDRFSAERLKGVDSTLKIQPAKLEDSAVYLCASSQSVGVDTQYFGPGTRLTVL.

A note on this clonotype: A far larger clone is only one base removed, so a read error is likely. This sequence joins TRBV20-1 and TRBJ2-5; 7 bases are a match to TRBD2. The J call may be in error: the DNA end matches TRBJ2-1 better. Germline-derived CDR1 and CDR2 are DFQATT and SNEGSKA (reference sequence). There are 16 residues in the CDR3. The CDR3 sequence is CSARDGSGVDYNEQFF. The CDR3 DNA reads TGCAGTGCTAGAGATGGGAGCGGGGTGGACTACAATGAGCAGTTCTTC.

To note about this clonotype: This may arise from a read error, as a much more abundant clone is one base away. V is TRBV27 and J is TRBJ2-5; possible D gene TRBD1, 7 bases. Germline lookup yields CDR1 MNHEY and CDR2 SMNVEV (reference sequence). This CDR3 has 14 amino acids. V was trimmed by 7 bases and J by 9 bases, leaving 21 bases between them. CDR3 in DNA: TGTGCCAGCACCCAAGGGGGGACAGAGAAGGCCCAGTACTTC. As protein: CASTQGGTEKAQYF.

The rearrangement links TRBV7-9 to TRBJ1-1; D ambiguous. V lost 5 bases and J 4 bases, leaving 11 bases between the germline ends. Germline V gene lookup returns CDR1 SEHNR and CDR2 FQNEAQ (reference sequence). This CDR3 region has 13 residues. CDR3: CASSPRAGTEAFF. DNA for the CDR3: TGTGCCAGCAGCCCGAGGGCCGGCACTGAAGCTTTCTTT. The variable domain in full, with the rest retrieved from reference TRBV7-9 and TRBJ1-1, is DTGVSQNPRHKITKRGQNVTFRCDPISEHNRLYWYRQTLGQGPEFLTYFQNEAQLEKSRLLSDRFSAERPKGSFSTLEIQRTEQGDSAMYLCASSPRAGTEAFFGQGTRLTVV.

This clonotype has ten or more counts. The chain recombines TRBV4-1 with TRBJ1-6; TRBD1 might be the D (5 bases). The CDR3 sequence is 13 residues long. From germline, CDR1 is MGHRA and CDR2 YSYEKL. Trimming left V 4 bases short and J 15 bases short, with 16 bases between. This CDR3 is CASSPMGGAILHF. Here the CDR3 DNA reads TGCGCCAGCAGCCCAATGGGAGGGGCCATCCTCCACTTT.

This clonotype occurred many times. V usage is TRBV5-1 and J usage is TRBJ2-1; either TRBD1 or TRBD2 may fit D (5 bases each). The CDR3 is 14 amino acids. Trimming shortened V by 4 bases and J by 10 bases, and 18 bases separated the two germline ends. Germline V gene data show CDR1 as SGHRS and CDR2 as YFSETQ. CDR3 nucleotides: TGCGCCAGCAGCCTAGATGGGACCTCCAGGGAGCAGTTCTTC. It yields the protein CASSLDGTSREQFF.

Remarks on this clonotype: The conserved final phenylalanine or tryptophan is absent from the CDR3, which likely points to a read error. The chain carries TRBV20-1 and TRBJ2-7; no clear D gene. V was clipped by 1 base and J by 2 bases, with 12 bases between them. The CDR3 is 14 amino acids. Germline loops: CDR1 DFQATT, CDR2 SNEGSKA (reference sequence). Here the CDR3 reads CSARVGNTTYEQYS. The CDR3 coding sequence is TGCAGTGCTAGAGTTGGGAATACGACCTACGAGCAGTACTCC.

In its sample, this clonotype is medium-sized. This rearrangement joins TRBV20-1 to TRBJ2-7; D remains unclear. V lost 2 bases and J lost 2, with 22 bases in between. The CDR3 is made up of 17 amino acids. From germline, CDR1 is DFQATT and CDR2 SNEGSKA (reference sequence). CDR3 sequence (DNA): TGCAGTGCTAGATCGTCCATCGGCAGTGGGGATACCTACGAGCAGTACTTC. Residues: CSARSSIGSGDTYEQYF.

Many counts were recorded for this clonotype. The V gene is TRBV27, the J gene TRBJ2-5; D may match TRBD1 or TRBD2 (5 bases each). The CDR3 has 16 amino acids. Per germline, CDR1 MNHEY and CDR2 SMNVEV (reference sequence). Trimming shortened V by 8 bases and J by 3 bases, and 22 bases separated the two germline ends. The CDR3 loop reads CASAIGPAQGEETQYF. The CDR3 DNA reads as TGTGCCAGCGCGATCGGCCCGGCCCAGGGAGAAGAGACCCAGTACTTC.

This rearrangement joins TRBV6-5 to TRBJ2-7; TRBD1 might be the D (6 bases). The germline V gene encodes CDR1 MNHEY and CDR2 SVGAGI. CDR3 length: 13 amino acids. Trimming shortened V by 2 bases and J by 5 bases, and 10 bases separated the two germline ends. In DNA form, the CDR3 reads TGTGCCAGCAGTTACGGCAGGGGCGACGAGCAGTACTTC. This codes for CASSYGRGDEQYF.

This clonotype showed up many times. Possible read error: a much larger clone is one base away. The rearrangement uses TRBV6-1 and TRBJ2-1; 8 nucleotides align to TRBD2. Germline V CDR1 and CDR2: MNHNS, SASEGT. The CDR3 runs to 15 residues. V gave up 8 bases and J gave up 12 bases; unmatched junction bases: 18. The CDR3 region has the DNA TGTGCCAGCGGGCCCGCTGAAGCGGGGGACATTTGGCAGTTCTTC. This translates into CASGPAEAGDIWQFF.

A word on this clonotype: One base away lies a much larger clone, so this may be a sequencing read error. CDR3 residues: CASSLSLLDIQYF. The CDR3 DNA is TGTGCCAGCAGCTTATCCTTGTTAGACATTCAGTACTTC. V usage is TRBV11-2 and J usage is TRBJ2-4, with D unresolved. The CDR3 sequence is 13 residues long. V lost 2 bases and J lost 8, with 10 bases in between. Germline CDR1 and CDR2: SGHAT and FQNNGV.

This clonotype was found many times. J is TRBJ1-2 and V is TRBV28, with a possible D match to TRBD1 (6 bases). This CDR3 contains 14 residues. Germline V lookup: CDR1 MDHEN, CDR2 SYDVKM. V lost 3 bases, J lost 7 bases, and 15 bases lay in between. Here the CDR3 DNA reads TGTGCCAGCAGTTTCCGGACAGTGAAAAGTGGCTACACCTTC. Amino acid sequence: CASSFRTVKSGYTF.